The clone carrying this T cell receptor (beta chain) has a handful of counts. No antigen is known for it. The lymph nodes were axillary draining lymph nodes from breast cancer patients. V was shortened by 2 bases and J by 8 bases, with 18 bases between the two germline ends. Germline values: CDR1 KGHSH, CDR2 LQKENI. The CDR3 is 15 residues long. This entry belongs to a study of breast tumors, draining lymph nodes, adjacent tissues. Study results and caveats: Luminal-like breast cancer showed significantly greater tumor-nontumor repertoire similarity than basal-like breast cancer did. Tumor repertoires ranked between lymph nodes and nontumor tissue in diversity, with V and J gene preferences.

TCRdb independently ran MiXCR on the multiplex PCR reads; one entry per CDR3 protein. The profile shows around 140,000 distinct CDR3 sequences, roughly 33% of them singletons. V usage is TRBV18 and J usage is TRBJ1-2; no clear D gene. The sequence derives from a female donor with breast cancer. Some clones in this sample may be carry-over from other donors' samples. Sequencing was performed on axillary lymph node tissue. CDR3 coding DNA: TGTGCCAGCTCACCATTCGAAGAGACCGTTGGGGGCTACACCTTC. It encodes CASSPFEETVGGYTF.